The clone carrying this T cell receptor (beta chain) was recorded at least ten times. Its antigen is as yet unknown. This specimen belongs to a study of T cells in Graves' hyperthyroidism and ophthalmopathy. The wider study: Peripheral blood was acquired at first diagnosis, ahead of any therapy whatsoever.

V was cut by 3 bases and J by 4 bases, with 13 bases left in between. In germline, CDR1 is DFQATT, CDR2 SNEGSKA (reference sequence). The CDR3 is 13 amino acids. Diagnosis relied on clinical symptoms, serum thyroxine and TRAb, thyroid ultrasound and orbital computed tomography. RNA transcripts were the template for amplifying TCR beta CDR3 regions. Initially, a first-round RT-PCR of the TCR CDR3 employed the HTBI primer set. One entry per CDR3 protein, called by TCRdb with MiXCR from the multiplex PCR reads. The sample carries more than 300,000 distinct CDR3 sequences, 15% to 20% recorded once. Study results and caveats: In validation, the model predicted ophthalmopathy. These predictions came a median approximately 6.5 months before onset. Blood samples included most of the expanded thyroid clonotypes exceeding 0.001.

Sequencing was done on a sample of blood. The rearrangement uses TRBV20-1 and TRBJ2-7; D is undetermined. This clonotype originated in a woman under 40 with Graves' hyperthyroidism that later progressed to Graves' ophthalmopathy. CDR3 loop: CSARTLAVYEQYF. The CDR3 DNA reads as TGCAGTGCTAGGACGCTTGCCGTATACGAGCAGTACTTC.